The 19 T cell receptor beta chains listed next were all sequenced from one sample in a study of Tregs in tolerant kidney transplant recipients (dated by TCRdb to about 2019). Library construction relied on the immunoSEQ multiplex PCR assay. TCRdb mirrors the immuneACCESS table, restricted to in-frame sequences. Some clones are absent from its copies; in checked studies, under half trace to an unresolved V gene, and the reason for the others is unknown. The sample table contains roughly 250,000 clones; only one count was recorded for around 82% of them. Roughly 0.67% of the sample is in the top ten clones. Material for sequencing was CD4+ T cells from blood. The receptor source for this set is a human donor in good health.

The chain joins TRBV6-5 to TRBJ1-6, with unresolved D. Germline V gene data show CDR1 as MNHEY and CDR2 as SVGAGI. The CDR3 loop spans 12 amino acids. V was shortened by 2 bases and J by 11 bases, with 7 bases between the two germline ends. CDR3 protein: CASSYRLAPLHF. In nucleotides, the CDR3 is TGTGCCAGCAGTTACCGACTAGCACCCCTCCACTTT.

This chain connects TRBV5-8 to TRBJ2-5; 12 nucleotides agree with TRBD2. In germline, CDR1 is SGHTS, CDR2 YDEGEE. CDR3 size: 16 residues. The trim removed 4 bases at V and 5 bases at J, leaving 9 bases unmatched. The CDR3 protein is CASSRGGLAGSETQYF. The CDR3 coding sequence is TGTGCCAGCAGCAGAGGGGGACTAGCGGGTTCTGAGACCCAGTACTTC.

V and J are TRBV28 and TRBJ2-1, with D perhaps TRBD1 (6 bases). The CDR3 length is 13 residues. V lost 4 bases, J lost 3 bases, and 7 bases lay in between. The germline gives CDR1 MDHEN, CDR2 SYDVKM. The CDR3 here is CASSYRDYNEQFF. CDR3 nucleotides: TGTGCCAGCAGTTACAGGGACTACAATGAGCAGTTCTTC.

The chain is built from TRBV6-6 and TRBJ1-6; no clear D. CDR3 length: 13 residues. CDR1 and CDR2 (germline): MNHNY, SVGAGI (reference sequence). The germline V and J ends were trimmed by 7 bases and 9 bases, with 13 bases remaining between them. This chain's CDR3 is CASTNRAVSPLHF. As DNA, the CDR3 is TGTGCCAGCACAAACCGGGCAGTTTCACCCCTCCACTTT.

The CDR3 DNA follows: TGTGCCAGCAGCTTTGATCAGGGGCCGAGGAATGAGCAGTTCTTC. The encoded protein is CASSFDQGPRNEQFF. The chain uses TRBV12-1 and TRBJ2-1; TRBD1 is the table's D call, not checked against the DNA. TRBV12-1 counts as a pseudogene. The CDR3 has 15 amino acids.

This clone has only one observation. V is TRBV5-4 and J is TRBJ2-5; 10 positions match TRBD2. The V gene end was trimmed by 0 bases and the J gene end by 0 bases; junction bases not matched to a gene: 8. Germline CDR1 and CDR2: SGHNT and YYREEE (reference sequence). The CDR3 contains 18 residues. CDR3 in amino acids: CASSLGALLAGHQETQYF. Here the CDR3 DNA reads TGTGCCAGCAGCTTGGGGGCCTTACTAGCGGGGCACCAAGAGACCCAGTACTTC.

This chain connects TRBV5-1 to TRBJ2-6, with 8 bases aligning to TRBD2. Germline V gene sequence: CDR1 SGHRS, CDR2 YFSETQ. The J segment lost 2 bases and the V segment lost 0 bases, leaving 1 base of the junction unmatched. The CDR3 contains 16 residues. CDR3 region: CASSLAGRAGANVLTF. The DNA of the CDR3 is TGCGCCAGCAGCTTGGCCGGGAGGGCTGGGGCCAACGTCCTGACTTTC.

This clone was counted once. The V call is TRBV30, the J call TRBJ2-5; 12 bases are a match to TRBD2. Germline V lookup: CDR1 GTSNPN, CDR2 SVGIG (reference sequence). The CDR3 covers 17 residues. With V trimmed by 3 bases and J by 5 bases, 13 bases remained unmatched. The CDR3 sequence: CAWRASGTSGRWETQYF. The CDR3 DNA follows: TGTGCCTGGAGGGCATCCGGGACTAGCGGGCGATGGGAGACCCAGTACTTC.

This chain joins TRBV19 and TRBJ2-6; D is perhaps TRBD1 or TRBD2 (6 bases each). This CDR3 spans 15 amino acids. V gave up 7 bases and J gave up 2 bases, with 12 bases separating them. The germline V gene encodes CDR1 LNHDA and CDR2 SQIVND (reference sequence). DNA of the CDR3: TGTGCCAGTATGGACGGGGGCACTGGGGCCAACGTCCTGACTTTC. It is translated as CASMDGGTGANVLTF. Combining the CDR3 with reference TRBV19 and TRBJ2-6 gives the whole variable domain DGGITQSPKYLFRKEGQNVTLSCEQNLNHDAMYWYRQDPGQGLRLIYYSQIVNDFQKGDIAEGYSVSREKKESFPLTVTSAQKNPTAFYLCASMDGGTGANVLTFGAGSRLTVL.

The V call is TRBV4-1, the J call TRBJ2-1; 10 nucleotides line up with TRBD2. CDR3 length: 16 amino acids. Germline V lookup: CDR1 MGHRA, CDR2 YSYEKL. The J segment lost 7 bases and the V segment lost 5 bases, leaving 11 bases of the junction unmatched. Written as DNA, the CDR3 is TGCGCCAGCAGCAAAAGAGGAAGCGGGGGGGCTAATGAGCAGTTCTTC. This translates into CASSKRGSGGANEQFF.

The chain has TRBV11-2 and TRBJ1-2; 10 nucleotides match TRBD1. J gave up 4 bases and V 3 bases, and 8 bases lay outside the gene matches. The CDR3 spans 16 residues. The germline V gene encodes CDR1 SGHAT and CDR2 FQNNGV. The CDR3 is CASSLDSGTGVYGYTF. CDR3 in DNA: TGTGCCAGCAGCTTGGACTCCGGGACAGGGGTCTATGGCTACACCTTC. The full variable domain, rest sourced from reference TRBV11-2 and TRBJ1-2, is EAGVAQSPRYKIIEKRQSVAFWCNPISGHATLYWYQQILGQGPKLLIQFQNNGVVDDSQLPKDRFSAERLKGVDSTLKIQPAKLEDSAVYLCASSLDSGTGVYGYTFGSGTRLTVV.

CDR3 in amino acids: CAWSASTGAGNTIYF. The DNA of the CDR3 is TGTGCCTGGAGTGCATCGACAGGGGCCGGAAACACCATATATTTT. The J gene is TRBJ1-3, the V gene TRBV30; 8 positions match TRBD1. Looked up from germline, CDR1 is GTSNPN and CDR2 is SVGIG (reference sequence). V lost 1 base and J lost 4; bases outside the gene matches: 6. CDR3 length: 15 residues.

CDR3 region: CASSIGRTYEQYF. The DNA for the CDR3 is TGTGCCAGTAGTATTGGGCGGACGTACGAGCAGTACTTC. The gene calls are TRBV19 and TRBJ2-5; D not resolved. The DNA end is more similar to TRBJ2-7, so the J call may be wrong. CDR3 length equals 13 residues. Germline assignment: CDR1 LNHDA and CDR2 SQIVND (reference sequence).

The CDR3 loop is CASSTHPVGYNEQFF. The CDR3 DNA reads as TGTGCCAGCAGCACCCACCCTGTAGGGTACAATGAGCAGTTCTTC. The V and J genes are TRBV9 and TRBJ2-1; D call uncertain. Trimming removed 4 bases at V and 4 bases at J, with 15 bases between. This CDR3 is 15 amino acids long. Germline lookup yields CDR1 SGDLS and CDR2 YYNGEE.

J is TRBJ1-3 and V is TRBV9, with 7 bases fitting TRBD1. The CDR3 has 17 residues. V was pared by 0 bases and J by 1 base, with 7 bases of the junction left unmatched. The germline CDR1 and CDR2 sequences are SGDLS and YYNGEE. The CDR3 DNA follows: TGTGCCAGCAGCGTAGGAGACAGGGCTAGGTCTGGAAACACCATATATTTT. The encoded protein is CASSVGDRARSGNTIYF.

The rearrangement joins TRBV27 to TRBJ1-1; 7 bases agree with TRBD1. This CDR3 has 17 residues. V dropped 4 bases and J dropped 1; count of bases not matched to a gene: 12. Looked up from germline, CDR1 is MNHEY and CDR2 is SMNVEV (reference sequence). In DNA form, the CDR3 reads TGTGCCAGCAGTTCGTACCCCAGGGGGTCGAGGAACACTGAAGCTTTCTTT. Protein product: CASSSYPRGSRNTEAFF.

This chain uses TRBV30 with TRBJ2-2; maybe TRBD1 (5 bases). The V and J ends lost 4 bases and 6 bases respectively, with 9 bases between them. Germline lookup yields CDR1 GTSNPN and CDR2 SVGIG (reference sequence). The CDR3 extends over 12 amino acids. CDR3 sequence reads: CAWTRGPGELFF. CDR3 DNA sequence: TGTGCCTGGACTAGGGGTCCCGGGGAGCTGTTTTTT.

The V and J genes are TRBV6-5 and TRBJ2-1, with 14 bases identical to TRBD2. Germline V gene data show CDR1 as MNHEY and CDR2 as SVGAGI. There are 14 residues in the CDR3. After removal of 0 bases from V and 15 bases from J, the junction contained 4 bases not matched to a gene. CDR3 protein: CASSYSTSGRGTFF. The CDR3 DNA reads TGTGCCAGCAGTTACTCGACTAGCGGGAGGGGCACGTTCTTC.

V is TRBV7-8 and J is TRBJ2-7; TRBD2 might be the D (6 bases). This CDR3 comprises 14 residues. Germline V gene lookup returns CDR1 SGHVS and CDR2 FQNEAQ. V was pared by 4 bases and J by 0 bases, with 10 bases between. CDR3 protein: CASSSRDFSYEQYF. The DNA for the CDR3 is TGTGCCAGCAGCTCCCGGGACTTCTCCTACGAGCAGTACTTC.